Presented here are 12 T cell receptor beta chains from one specimen sequenced in a study of CD8 T cells in ankylosing spondylitis. TCRdb re-analysed the 5' RACE reads in MiXCR, keeping a single row per CDR3 protein. The sample lists 31,000 or so distinct CDR3 sequences, around 30% occurring once. Sample: synovial fluid, either unsorted or a sorted T cell fraction (not recorded which). The receptor set was obtained from a male donor with ankylosing spondylitis.

The chain is built from TRBV2 and TRBJ2-7; TRBD2 matches at 7 bases. Germline values: CDR1 SNHLY, CDR2 FYNNEI. V lost 5 bases to trimming and J lost 3 bases; unmatched junction nucleotides: 10. CDR3 size: 15 residues. CDR3 amino acids: CASSLAAGRGYEQYF. The DNA of the CDR3 is TGTGCCAGCAGTCTCGCAGCGGGAAGGGGCTACGAGCAGTACTTC. The complete variable domain, with remaining parts taken from reference TRBV2 and TRBJ2-7, reads EPEVTQTPSHQVTQMGQEVILRCVPISNHLYFYWYRQILGQKVEFLVSFYNNEISEKSEIFDDQFSVERPDGSNFTLKIRSTKLEDSAMYFCASSLAAGRGYEQYFGPGTRLTVT.

The chain links TRBV20-1 to TRBJ1-5; D is uncertain. Trimming removed 5 bases at V and 5 bases at J, with 13 bases between. Germline V gene sequence: CDR1 DFQATT, CDR2 SNEGSKA (reference sequence). The CDR3 is 13 residues long. The CDR3 here is CSAGNEGHQPQHF. For the CDR3, the DNA is TGCAGTGCTGGCAATGAGGGCCATCAGCCCCAGCATTTT.

This clonotype was counted only a few times. This rearrangement joins TRBV4-1 to TRBJ1-5; possibly TRBD1 for D (5 bases). This CDR3 contains 15 residues. CDR1 is MGHRA, CDR2 YSYEKL, per germline. The V and J ends lost 4 bases and 0 bases respectively, with 10 bases between them. The CDR3 nucleotides are TGCGCCAGCAGCCCCTGGACAAATAGCAATCAGCCCCAGCATTTT. Its protein product is CASSPWTNSNQPQHF.

This clonotype was observed a few times. The V gene is TRBV6-2 or TRBV6-3, the J gene TRBJ2-3; 12 bases agree with TRBD2. Germline V lookup: CDR1 MNHEY, CDR2 SVGEGT. J was trimmed by 0 bases and V by 6 bases; bases with no gene match: 16. The CDR3 length is 20 residues. The CDR3 spells CASRFRGLAGSKYSTDTQYF. Written as DNA, the CDR3 is TGTGCCAGCAGGTTTAGAGGACTAGCGGGGTCTAAGTATAGCACAGATACGCAGTATTTT.

CDR3 nucleotides: TGCGCCAGCAGCTTGGAAGCGGGAGGACTCAATGAGCAGTTCTTC. It encodes CASSLEAGGLNEQFF. V is TRBV5-1 and J is TRBJ2-1, with TRBD2 matching over 9 bases. J was trimmed by 6 bases and V by 0 bases; bases with no gene match: 4. The germline V gene has CDR1 SGHRS and CDR2 YFSETQ. CDR3 length equals 15 residues.

This clonotype was counted a few times. V gene TRBV15 combines with J gene TRBJ2-2, with D uncertain. V was clipped by 8 bases and J by 6 bases, with 4 bases between them. CDR1 is LNHNV, CDR2 YYDKDF, per germline (reference sequence). The CDR3 is 10 amino acids. As DNA, the CDR3 is TGTGCCACCTCCCCCGGGGAGCTGTTTTTT. As protein: CATSPGELFF.

This clonotype was seen at least ten times. The chain couples TRBV19 to TRBJ2-1, with 11 bases lining up with TRBD2. Germline V gives CDR1 LNHDA, CDR2 SQIVND (reference sequence). This CDR3 spans 16 amino acids. V lost 3 bases, J lost 10 bases, and 11 bases stayed unmatched. CDR3 DNA sequence: TGTGCCAGTAGTATCGGACTAGCGGGTCTCCGGGGAGAGCAGTTCTTC. This translates into CASSIGLAGLRGEQFF.

This clonotype has only a few counts. This chain joins TRBV4-2 and TRBJ2-7, with TRBD2 matching 7 bases. CDR3 length: 12 residues. With V trimmed by 7 bases and J by 6 bases, 6 bases remained unmatched. From germline, CDR1 is LGHNA and CDR2 YNFKEQ. This chain's CDR3 is CASKGAGAEQYF. The DNA of the CDR3 is TGTGCCAGCAAAGGTGCGGGAGCCGAGCAGTACTTC.

This chain uses TRBV24-1 with TRBJ2-3; 9 bases match TRBD1. This CDR3 is built from 17 residues. From germline, CDR1 is KGHDR and CDR2 SFDVKD. V lost 6 bases to trimming and J lost 5 bases; unmatched junction nucleotides: 14. The DNA of the CDR3 is TGTGCCACCAGTTCTAGGGACAGGGTACTCTTCGGAGATACGCAGTATTTT. It translates to CATSSRDRVLFGDTQYF.

This clonotype has more than one count but fewer than ten. The chain employs TRBV5-6 and TRBJ1-5; D unresolved. V dropped 3 bases and J dropped 3 bases, with 13 bases sitting between them. The CDR3 is 15 residues long. Germline values: CDR1 SGHDT, CDR2 YYEEEE. The CDR3 nucleotides are TGTGCCAGCAGCTCCCGGGGAGGGAACAATCAGCCCCAGCATTTT. It specifies CASSSRGGNNQPQHF. Full variable domain (missing parts from reference TRBV5-6 and TRBJ1-5): DAGVTQSPTHLIKTRGQQVTLRCSPKSGHDTVSWYQQALGQGPQFIFQYYEEEERQRGNFPDRFSGHQFPNYSSELNVNALLLGDSALYLCASSSRGGNNQPQHFGDGTRLSIL.

This clonotype turned up a few times. The J gene is TRBJ1-1, the V gene TRBV20-1; 8 positions agree with TRBD1. The CDR3 contains 14 residues. With 3 bases clipped from V and 3 bases from J, the junction kept 6 bases outside the gene matches. CDR1 is DFQATT and CDR2 is SNEGSKA in the germline V gene (reference sequence). The CDR3: CSASQGAGYTEAFF. The CDR3 DNA sequence: TGCAGTGCTAGTCAGGGGGCGGGGTACACTGAAGCTTTCTTT.

The chain joins TRBV7-9 to TRBJ1-2; no firm D call. Germline lookup yields CDR1 SEHNR and CDR2 FQNEAQ (reference sequence). V was trimmed by 10 bases and J by 1 base, leaving 16 bases between them. The CDR3 spans 14 residues. CDR3 nucleotide sequence: TGTGCCACCCAAGATGGACGGAATAACTATGGCTACACCTTC. Its protein product is CATQDGRNNYGYTF.